This note documents a single TCR beta chain sequence. Its antigen remains unknown. This record belongs to a study of CD8 T cells in ankylosing spondylitis. Study-level points and caveats: Researchers reportedly found disease-linked clones significantly enriched in matched ankylosing spondylitis synovial fluid.

Per germline, CDR1 SQVTM and CDR2 ANQGSEA. The CDR3 totals 14 residues. V was trimmed by 7 bases and J by 5 bases, leaving 17 bases between them. TCRdb redid the calling of the 5' RACE reads with MiXCR, one entry per CDR3 protein. The sample records about 360,000 distinct CDR3 sequences, approximately 20% being singletons. Sequencing was carried out using blood, either unsorted or a sorted T cell fraction (not recorded which). The clonotype was recovered from a male donor with ankylosing spondylitis or in good health (not recorded which). The rearrangement joins TRBV29-1 to TRBJ2-2, with D possibly matching TRBD1 (6 bases). DNA for the CDR3: TGCAGCGCGGAGCCAGGGGCCGGAACCGGGGAGCTGTTTTTT. Translating it yields CSAEPGAGTGELFF.